The 17 T cell receptor beta chains listed next were all sequenced from one sample in a study of T cells in Graves' hyperthyroidism and ophthalmopathy. RNA transcripts were the template for amplifying TCR beta CDR3 regions. Researchers ran a first-round RT-PCR on the TCR CDR3 using the HTBI primer set. In TCRdb, the multiplex PCR reads were re-called with MiXCR into one record per CDR3 protein. The table lists some 690,000 distinct CDR3 sequences, 15% to 20% of them singletons, with roughly a sixth in the top ten. The sample was blood. The receptors shown here come from a man in his fifties with Graves' hyperthyroidism.

This clonotype was observed at least ten times. The chain is built from TRBV30 and TRBJ1-1, with D possibly TRBD1 on 5 matching bases. Germline CDR1 is GTSNPN and CDR2 is SVGIG (reference sequence). This CDR3 has 13 residues. V lost 3 bases and J 6 bases, leaving 14 bases between the germline ends. In DNA form, the CDR3 reads TGTGCCTGGAGCTGGCAGGGAAGGTCTGAAGCTTTCTTT. Its translation is CAWSWQGRSEAFF.

There are many counts of this clonotype. The CDR3 nucleotides are TGTGCCAGCAGCTTAGCCCTAGGGTTAACTGGGGAGCTGTTTTTT. Amino acid sequence: CASSLALGLTGELFF. The chain carries TRBV11-2 and TRBJ2-2; D is unresolved. Germline V lookup: CDR1 SGHAT, CDR2 FQNNGV. The CDR3 has 15 amino acids. Trimming removed 1 base at V and 8 bases at J, with 14 bases between. Based on the CDR3 plus reference TRBV11-2 and TRBJ2-2, the full variable domain is EAGVAQSPRYKIIEKRQSVAFWCNPISGHATLYWYQQILGQGPKLLIQFQNNGVVDDSQLPKDRFSAERLKGVDSTLKIQPAKLEDSAVYLCASSLALGLTGELFFGEGSRLTVL.

The chain couples TRBV7-3 to TRBJ2-2, with 9 bases identical to TRBD2. The germline V gene encodes CDR1 SGHTA and CDR2 FQGTGA. V shed 0 bases and J 5 bases; nucleotides not matched to a gene: 13. There are 19 residues in the CDR3. The CDR3 coding sequence is TGTGCCAGCAGCTTAACAGGCCTAGCGGGACTCAAGGAGACCGGGGAGCTGTTTTTT. Residues: CASSLTGLAGLKETGELFF.

This clonotype appeared a few times. J is TRBJ2-3 and V is TRBV7-2; 16 positions match TRBD2. The junction had 9 bases not matched to a gene; V was cut back by 3 bases and J by 3 bases. Germline V CDR1 and CDR2: SGHTA, FQGNSA. The CDR3 spans 19 residues. CDR3 bases: TGTGCCAGCAGCTTGGGACTAGCGGGAGGGCCAAGGGGGACAGATACGCAGTATTTT. It translates to CASSLGLAGGPRGTDTQYF.

This clonotype showed up just a few times. V gene TRBV5-1 combines with J gene TRBJ2-5; D not certain. V dropped 4 bases and J dropped 5 bases, with 15 bases sitting between them. The CDR3 has 14 amino acids. The germline CDR1 and CDR2 sequences are SGHRS and YFSETQ. CDR3 DNA sequence: TGCGCCAGCAGCCCGCCGGTTGGCAGCGAGACCCAGTACTTC. This codes for CASSPPVGSETQYF.

This clonotype was seen ten or more times. The chain links TRBV12-3 or TRBV12-4 to TRBJ2-7, with D perhaps given as TRBD1 or TRBD2 (5 bases each). The CDR3 totals 11 residues. Trimming removed 6 bases at V and 6 bases at J, with 9 bases between. The CDR3: CASRRGGEQYF. The CDR3 DNA reads TGTGCCAGCAGACGTGGGGGCGAGCAGTACTTC.

This clonotype has at least ten counts. The rearrangement joins TRBV2 to TRBJ2-1; D unclear. Germline loops: CDR1 SNHLY, CDR2 FYNNEI. This CDR3 is 13 amino acids long. V lost 6 bases and J 6 bases, leaving 12 bases between the germline ends. In DNA form, the CDR3 reads TGTGCCAGCAGGGCGCGGTCTAGCAATGAGCAGTTCTTC. It is translated as CASRARSSNEQFF.

The chain links TRBV4-3 to TRBJ1-2; tentatively, D is TRBD1 (5 bases). CDR3 length: 14 residues. V was pared by 4 bases and J by 4 bases, with 13 bases between. Germline values: CDR1 LGHNA, CDR2 YSLEER. The CDR3 DNA reads TGCGCCAGCAGCCCAAGGGACTTAGGCTATGGCTACACCTTC. The encoded protein is CASSPRDLGYGYTF.

This clonotype was detected ten times or more. The rearrangement uses TRBV19 and TRBJ2-5, with TRBD2 as a possible D gene (6 bases). V gave up 6 bases and J gave up 5 bases, with 22 bases separating them. The CDR3 is 16 amino acids. Germline V gene lookup returns CDR1 LNHDA and CDR2 SQIVND (reference sequence). CDR3 DNA sequence: TGTGCCAGTAGAGGGAGGACCTCGCGGTCCCGGGAGACCCAGTACTTC. Encoded protein: CASRGRTSRSRETQYF.

The chain is built from TRBV30 and TRBJ2-2, with 7 bases that match TRBD2. CDR3 length: 16 residues. CDR1 GTSNPN and CDR2 SVGIG come from the germline V gene (reference sequence). V lost 8 bases to trimming and J lost 6 bases; unmatched junction nucleotides: 18. DNA for the CDR3: TGTGCCGCAGGATATCCCGGTAGGACTAGAGCCGGGGAGCTGTTTTTT. This codes for CAAGYPGRTRAGELFF.

The gene calls are TRBV19 and TRBJ2-3, with a possible D match to TRBD2 (7 bases). V gave up 5 bases and J gave up 2 bases, with 20 bases separating them. The germline V gene has CDR1 LNHDA and CDR2 SQIVND (reference sequence). The CDR3 runs to 17 residues. The CDR3 DNA sequence: TGTGCCAGTAGTTTTGGGGGGGGGCTAGCGGTCACAGATACGCAGTATTTT. This encodes CASSFGGGLAVTDTQYF. The full variable domain, completed using reference TRBV19 and TRBJ2-3, is DGGITQSPKYLFRKEGQNVTLSCEQNLNHDAMYWYRQDPGQGLRLIYYSQIVNDFQKGDIAEGYSVSREKKESFPLTVTSAQKNPTAFYLCASSFGGGLAVTDTQYFGPGTRLTVL.

This clonotype was recorded at least ten times. The V gene is TRBV28, the J gene TRBJ2-7; TRBD2 agrees at 10 bases. V was clipped by 5 bases and J by 4 bases; unmatched bases: 11. This CDR3 has 16 residues. Germline lookup yields CDR1 MDHEN and CDR2 SYDVKM. CDR3 sequence reads: CASSPAFLAGGYEQYF. DNA for the CDR3: TGTGCCAGCAGTCCGGCGTTTTTAGCGGGAGGTTACGAGCAGTACTTC.

V and J are TRBV24-1 and TRBJ2-2; 14 nucleotides agree with TRBD2. Germline-derived CDR1 and CDR2 are KGHDR and SFDVKD. J lost 1 base, V lost 3 bases, and 9 bases had no gene match. This CDR3 is built from 20 residues. This CDR3 is CATSDPGLAGGTRNTGELFF. Here the CDR3 DNA reads TGTGCCACCAGTGATCCCGGACTAGCGGGAGGTACTCGGAACACCGGGGAGCTGTTTTTT.

About this clonotype: Sequence at one end of the junction differs from germline and may be a read error. This chain joins TRBV4-1 and TRBJ2-2, with 7 bases identical to TRBD1. CDR1 is MGHRA and CDR2 is YSYEKL in the germline V gene. This CDR3 contains 16 residues. CDR3 coding DNA: TGCGCCAGCAGCCAAACCCAAAACAGGGGAACCGAGGAGCTGTTTTTT. This gives the protein CASSQTQNRGTEELFF.

This clonotype was observed many times. The J gene is TRBJ2-1, the V gene TRBV10-3, with TRBD2 identical over 8 bases. The CDR3 extends over 15 amino acids. Germline V gene sequence: CDR1 ENHRY, CDR2 SYGVKD. Trimming took 0 bases from V and 5 from J; bases not matched to a gene: 3. The CDR3 loop reads CAISESSGDNNEQFF. Here the CDR3 DNA reads TGTGCCATCAGTGAGTCTAGCGGGGACAACAATGAGCAGTTCTTC.

This clonotype has a count of ten or more. The chain couples TRBV7-2 to TRBJ2-1, with 12 nucleotides matching TRBD2. J was trimmed by 4 bases and V by 4 bases; bases with no gene match: 2. Germline V gene sequence: CDR1 SGHTA, CDR2 FQGNSA. The CDR3 loop spans 15 amino acids. DNA for the CDR3: TGTGCCAGCAGCTCAACTAGCGGGGGGTACAATGAGCAGTTCTTC. The encoded protein is CASSSTSGGYNEQFF.

This clonotype was detected many times. The rearrangement joins TRBV10-3 to TRBJ2-5, with 9 bases that match TRBD1. The CDR3 is made up of 17 amino acids. V trimming: 0 bases; J trimming: 5 bases; junction bases outside the gene matches: 10. Looked up from germline, CDR1 is ENHRY and CDR2 is SYGVKD. DNA for the CDR3: TGTGCCATCAGTGAGTCGAGACAGGACAGGGGAGTGGAGACCCAGTACTTC. Translating gives CAISESRQDRGVETQYF.